This passage covers 13 T cell receptor beta chains from one sample sequenced in a study of T and B cells in COVID-19 patients. TRB rearrangements were amplified by multiplex PCR with BIOMED2 TRB-A/B primers. TCRdb reanalysed the multiplex PCR reads using MiXCR and keeps one entry per CDR3 protein. The sample consists of around 7,200 distinct CDR3 sequences, about a third of them appearing once. From blood, about 250-500 ng of genomic DNA served as TRB template. What was sequenced was blood. Source of these receptors: a human donor who had recovered from COVID-19.

The chain employs TRBV5-4 and TRBJ2-7; 9 positions agree with TRBD1. V was pared by 4 bases and J by 4 bases, with 6 bases of the junction left unmatched. The CDR3 covers 14 residues. In germline, CDR1 is SGHNT, CDR2 YYREEE (reference sequence). CDR3 amino acids: CASSNRDRDYEQYF. CDR3 DNA: TGTGCCAGCAGCAACCGGGACAGGGATTACGAGCAGTACTTC. Complete variable domain (other parts from reference TRBV5-4 and TRBJ2-7): ETGVTQSPTHLIKTRGQQVTLRCSSQSGHNTVSWYQQALGQGPQFIFQYYREEENGRGNFPPRFSGLQFPNYSSELNVNALELDDSALYLCASSNRDRDYEQYFGPGTRLTVT.

This clonotype is judged medium-sized. CDR3 nucleotides: TGTGCCAGCAGCGCCGACACTGAGACCCAGTACTTC. It specifies CASSADTETQYF. The chain recombines TRBV5-6 with TRBJ2-5; D not resolved. Germline CDR1 is SGHDT and CDR2 is YYEEEE. The CDR3 contains 12 residues. Trimming removed 4 bases at V and 5 bases at J, with 9 bases between.

Worth noting for this clonotype: At one boundary the junction diverges from the germline segment, which might be a read error. The CDR3 nucleotides read TGTGCCAGCAGCTTGAATGGGGGTTTTATCTATGGCTACACCTTC. Its translation is CASSLNGGFIYGYTF. The gene calls are TRBV5-3 and TRBJ1-2, with a weak D call TRBD1 (5 bases). TRBV5-3 is noted as an ORF with a role that remains uncertain. The CDR3 consists of 15 residues.

This chain connects TRBV5-1 to TRBJ2-1; D gene uncertain. Germline V gives CDR1 SGHRS, CDR2 YFSETQ. V lost 1 base to trimming and J lost 4 bases, with 9 bases between them. The CDR3 loop spans 14 amino acids. CDR3 amino acids: CASSLMAAYNEQFF. The CDR3 DNA reads TGCGCCAGCAGCTTGATGGCAGCATACAATGAGCAGTTCTTC.

V is TRBV12-3 or TRBV12-4 and J is TRBJ1-1, with D uncertain. V lost 7 bases and J lost 0, with 12 bases in between. The CDR3 covers 14 residues. The CDR3 is CASTIAKVNTEAFF. Here the CDR3 DNA reads TGTGCCAGCACCATCGCGAAGGTGAACACTGAAGCTTTCTTT.

This clonotype is deemed medium-sized. The V and J genes are TRBV6-5 and TRBJ2-2; 9 positions agree with TRBD2. Germline V gives CDR1 MNHEY, CDR2 SVGAGI. This CDR3 is 20 amino acids long. V was clipped by 6 bases and J by 0 bases; unmatched bases: 17. This CDR3 reads CASSPKGSLAGTANTGELFF. The CDR3 DNA is TGTGCCAGCAGCCCAAAGGGTTCGCTAGCGGGGACCGCGAACACCGGGGAGCTGTTTTTT.

As DNA, the CDR3 is TGTGCCACCAGTGACAAGGGACTAGCCGGGGAGACCCAGTACTTC. Translating gives CATSDKGLAGETQYF. This chain uses TRBV24-1 with TRBJ2-5, with 9 bases lining up with TRBD2. CDR1 KGHDR and CDR2 SFDVKD come from the germline V gene. The junction had 7 bases not matched to a gene; V was cut back by 4 bases and J by 5 bases. The CDR3 runs to 15 residues.

This clonotype was observed a few times. V usage is TRBV6-5 and J usage is TRBJ1-6; D perhaps matches TRBD1 (6 bases). CDR3 size: 11 residues. CDR1 is MNHEY, CDR2 SVGAGI, per germline. Trimming removed 5 bases from V and 14 bases from J, with 10 bases in between. The CDR3 loop reads CASSEAGALHF. DNA for the CDR3: TGTGCCAGCAGTGAAGCAGGGGCCCTCCACTTT.

This clonotype has only a few counts. The gene calls are TRBV12-3 or TRBV12-4 and TRBJ1-2, with a tentative D call TRBD1 (6 bases). This CDR3 has 16 amino acids. With 2 bases removed from V and 4 bases from J, the gap between germline ends came to 17 bases. CDR3 loop: CASSLKGGGVLYGYTF. The CDR3 nucleotides are TGTGCCAGCAGTTTAAAGGGGGGGGGCGTACTCTATGGCTACACCTTC.

There are a few counts of this clonotype. The genes are TRBV5-5 and TRBJ1-4; 9 nucleotides match TRBD1. The CDR3 is 15 residues long. The trim removed 6 bases at V and 0 bases at J, leaving 3 bases unmatched. Germline V gives CDR1 SGHKS, CDR2 YYEKEE (reference sequence). CDR3 DNA sequence: TGTGCCAGCACCGACAGGGGGGCAACTAATGAAAAACTGTTTTTT. As protein: CASTDRGATNEKLFF.

This clonotype was seen more than once but under ten times. The V gene is TRBV7-6, the J gene TRBJ2-3, with unresolved D. Germline values: CDR1 SGHVS, CDR2 FNYEAQ. The CDR3 extends over 11 amino acids. Trimming shortened V by 3 bases and J by 4 bases, and 2 bases separated the two germline ends. The CDR3 loop is CASSFSDTQYF. The CDR3, as DNA: TGTGCCAGCAGCTTTTCAGATACGCAGTATTTT.

In its sample, this clonotype is medium-sized. This rearrangement joins TRBV6-5 to TRBJ2-1; 7 bases match TRBD1. Germline CDR1 reads MNHEY; CDR2 reads SVGAGI. CDR3 length equals 14 residues. V was pared by 8 bases and J by 4 bases, with 8 bases of the junction left unmatched. CDR3 sequence: CASAVTGTYNEQFF. DNA of the CDR3: TGTGCCAGCGCCGTGACAGGGACGTACAATGAGCAGTTCTTC.

There are a few counts of this clonotype. V gene TRBV5-1 combines with J gene TRBJ1-6; the D gene is possibly TRBD1 (5 bases). The CDR3 contains 15 residues. V was shortened by 0 bases and J by 9 bases, with 13 bases between the two germline ends. Germline V gene data show CDR1 as SGHRS and CDR2 as YFSETQ. In nucleotides, the CDR3 is TGCGCCAGCAGCTTGGGACAGACTCCAAGTTCACCCCTCCACTTT. Its protein product is CASSLGQTPSSPLHF.